The 24 T cell receptor beta chains listed next were all sequenced from one sample in a study of blood T cell repertoires in COVID-19. Only in-frame clones appear in the TCRdb table, and some are missing; sequencing was by immunoSEQ multiplex PCR. The top ten hold around 4% of the sample, which has under 250,000 clones, about 80% seen once. Sequencing input: peripheral blood. These receptors were obtained from a man aged 50 to 60 with active or convalescent COVID-19.

The V and J genes are TRBV3-1 (or the pseudogene TRBV3-2) and TRBJ1-3; tentative D call: TRBD1 (5 bases). The CDR3 contains 15 residues. V lost 6 bases and J 0 bases, leaving 12 bases between the germline ends. CDR1 and CDR2 from the germline V gene are LGHDT and YNNKEL (reference sequence). The CDR3 nucleotides are TGTGCCAGCAGTGACAGTGCCGACTCTGGAAACACCATATATTTT. This encodes CASSDSADSGNTIYF.

This clone appeared a single time. The chain has TRBV7-2 and TRBJ2-2; TRBD2 matches at 7 bases. Trimming cost V 0 bases and J 7 bases; bases outside gene matches: 8. Germline V gives CDR1 SGHTA, CDR2 FQGNSA. The CDR3 totals 16 residues. The CDR3 loop is CASSLAGAGWGGELFF. CDR3 sequence (DNA): TGTGCCAGCAGCTTAGCCGGAGCGGGGTGGGGCGGGGAGCTGTTTTTT.

This chain connects TRBV28 to TRBJ1-3, with 8 bases fitting TRBD1. The CDR3 covers 14 residues. The germline V gene encodes CDR1 MDHEN and CDR2 SYDVKM. The V and J ends lost 5 bases and 4 bases, in that order; junction bases with no gene match: 4. This CDR3 is CASSLTGVGNTIYF. CDR3 in DNA: TGTGCCAGCAGTCTGACAGGGGTCGGAAACACCATATATTTT. Filled out from reference TRBV28 and TRBJ1-3, the complete variable domain reads DVKVTQSSRYLVKRTGEKVFLECVQDMDHENMFWYRQDPGLGLRLIYFSYDVKMKEKGDIPEGYSVSREKKERFSLILESASTNQTSMYLCASSLTGVGNTIYFGEGSWLTVV.

This chain links TRBV5-4 with TRBJ2-3; 9 bases are shared with TRBD1. V gave up 0 bases and J gave up 4 bases; unmatched junction bases: 0. This CDR3 has 14 residues. Germline assignment: CDR1 SGHNT and CDR2 YYREEE (reference sequence). The CDR3 here is CASSLGTGADTQYF. Written as DNA, the CDR3 is TGTGCCAGCAGCTTGGGGACAGGGGCAGATACGCAGTATTTT.

This clone has only one observation. The chain combines TRBV6-1 with TRBJ2-3, with 14 bases lining up with TRBD2. Losses at the gene ends were 1 base for V and 11 bases for J; bases not matched to a gene: 5. Germline V gives CDR1 MNHNS, CDR2 SASEGT. The CDR3 has 15 amino acids. As DNA, the CDR3 is TGTGCCAGCAGTGAAGGACTAGCGGGGGGGTCAGGGCAGTATTTT. Translating it yields CASSEGLAGGSGQYF.

V gene TRBV19 combines with J gene TRBJ2-3; 12 bases map to TRBD2. J was trimmed by 6 bases and V by 5 bases; bases with no gene match: 12. CDR1 is LNHDA, CDR2 SQIVND, per germline (reference sequence). The CDR3 length is 17 residues. Here the CDR3 reads CASSAPSGGAERDTQYF. In DNA, the CDR3 is TGTGCCAGTAGTGCCCCTAGCGGGGGGGCCGAAAGGGATACGCAGTATTTT.

V is TRBV30 and J is TRBJ1-2, with D maybe TRBD1 (6 bases). In germline, CDR1 is GTSNPN, CDR2 SVGIG (reference sequence). V was clipped by 0 bases and J by 6 bases, with 8 bases between them. This CDR3 is built from 12 residues. CDR3 residues: CAWSVDRNGYTF. Written as DNA, the CDR3 is TGTGCCTGGAGTGTCGACAGGAATGGCTACACCTTC.

The chain couples TRBV4-1 to TRBJ1-3, with 7 bases matching TRBD1. The germline V gene encodes CDR1 MGHRA and CDR2 YSYEKL. V lost 2 bases and J lost 4; bases outside the gene matches: 8. There are 16 residues in the CDR3. The CDR3 sequence is CASSQPKTGLGNTIYF. CDR3 sequence (DNA): TGCGCCAGCAGCCAACCGAAGACAGGGTTGGGAAACACCATATATTTT.

V gene TRBV24-1 combines with J gene TRBJ2-2; D may be TRBD1 (5 bases). The CDR3 spans 16 residues. Trimming cost V 7 bases and J 6 bases, with 20 bases left between them. CDR1 is KGHDR and CDR2 is SFDVKD in the germline V gene. The CDR3 protein is CATSSQWTNSPGELFF. The CDR3 DNA sequence: TGTGCCACCAGCTCCCAATGGACAAACTCACCCGGGGAGCTGTTTTTT.

Worth noting for this clone: The same CDR3 can be traced to other DNA sequences in this sample. The chain couples TRBV5-1 to TRBJ1-3; a weak D match, TRBD1 (6 bases). The CDR3 sequence is 14 residues long. The V end lost 4 bases, the J end lost 1 base, and 9 bases lay between the germline ends. In germline, CDR1 is SGHRS, CDR2 YFSETQ. The CDR3 nucleotides are TGCGCCAGCAGCCCACAGGGTTCTGGAAACACCATATATTTT. Amino acids: CASSPQGSGNTIYF.

This chain uses TRBV7-9 with TRBJ1-1; D is unclear. Germline lookup yields CDR1 SEHNR and CDR2 FQNEAQ (reference sequence). The CDR3 length is 17 residues. V shed 1 base and J shed 1 base, with 16 bases lying between them. CDR3 amino acids: CASSLGRVGGRNTEAFF. CDR3 DNA sequence: TGTGCCAGCAGCTTAGGAAGGGTTGGAGGGAGGAACACTGAAGCTTTCTTT. The full variable domain, in which reference TRBV7-9 and TRBJ1-1 provide the parts outside the CDR3, is DTGVSQNPRHKITKRGQNVTFRCDPISEHNRLYWYRQTLGQGPEFLTYFQNEAQLEKSRLLSDRFSAERPKGSFSTLEIQRTEQGDSAMYLCASSLGRVGGRNTEAFFGQGTRLTVV.

V and J are TRBV21-1 and TRBJ2-7; TRBD1 reflects the table's D call only, with no check against the DNA. TRBV21-1 is shown as a pseudogene. The CDR3 length is 15 residues. CDR3 bases: TGTGCCAGCAGCCGACGGACAGGGGAACCCTACGAGCAGTACTTC. Protein product: CASSRRTGEPYEQYF.

Here the CDR3 reads CASSATGTRTYEQYF. The CDR3 nucleotides read TGTGCCAGCAGCGCAACCGGGACTAGGACCTACGAGCAGTACTTC. The chain employs TRBV9 and TRBJ2-7, with 8 bases matching TRBD2. Germline values: CDR1 SGDLS, CDR2 YYNGEE. The V gene end was trimmed by 3 bases and the J gene end by 2 bases; junction bases not matched to a gene: 7. CDR3 length: 15 residues.

In this sample, this clone turned up a few times. The rearrangement uses TRBV5-1 and TRBJ2-1, with TRBD2 matching over 9 bases. CDR3 size: 15 residues. Germline lookup yields CDR1 SGHRS and CDR2 YFSETQ. V shed 0 bases, J shed 7 bases, and the junction held 5 bases outside the gene matches. Written as DNA, the CDR3 is TGCGCCAGCAGCTTGGGCGGGGGGGCGCGTAATGAGCAGTTCTTC. This gives the protein CASSLGGGARNEQFF.

The J gene is TRBJ2-7, the V gene TRBV6-5, with a tentative D call TRBD2 (6 bases). Germline V gene data show CDR1 as MNHEY and CDR2 as SVGAGI. Trimming pared 5 bases from V and 4 bases from J, leaving 15 bases between. The CDR3 spans 14 residues. CDR3 in amino acids: CASSPGLGGYEQYF. The CDR3, as DNA: TGTGCCAGCAGTCCCGGGCTGGGGGGATACGAGCAGTACTTC.

V and J are TRBV12-3 or TRBV12-4 and TRBJ1-6; D unclear. This CDR3 comprises 12 residues. The V end was cut by 5 bases, the J end by 11 bases, with 10 bases between. The DNA for the CDR3 is TGTGCCAGCAGTCGAGCAAGTCCACCCCTCCACTTT. It is translated as CASSRASPPLHF.

The chain uses TRBV30 and TRBJ1-3, with 9 bases fitting TRBD1. This CDR3 is 15 amino acids long. From germline, CDR1 is GTSNPN and CDR2 SVGIG (reference sequence). V lost 0 bases to trimming and J lost 6 bases; unmatched junction nucleotides: 6. CDR3 nucleotide sequence: TGTGCCTGGAGTGTAGGGGACAGGGCAACAAACACCATATATTTT. This gives the protein CAWSVGDRATNTIYF.

V and J are TRBV7-2 and TRBJ1-6, with TRBD1 matching over 9 bases. J lost 10 bases, V lost 6 bases, and 7 bases had no gene match. Germline V gene sequence: CDR1 SGHTA, CDR2 FQGNSA. The length of the CDR3 is 14 residues. The CDR3 DNA follows: TGTGCCAGCAGTCCACAGGGGGCTCGGTCACCCCTCCACTTT. Its protein product is CASSPQGARSPLHF. The whole variable domain, remainder taken from reference TRBV7-2 and TRBJ1-6, is GAGVSQSPSNKVTEKGKDVELRCDPISGHTALYWYRQSLGQGLEFLIYFQGNSAPDKSGLPSDRFSAERTGGSVSTLTIQRTQQEDSAVYLCASSPQGARSPLHFGNGTRLTVT.

As DNA, the CDR3 is TGTGCCAGCAGCCGAGAGGATTCACCCCTCCACTTT. Translated, it gives CASSREDSPLHF. The chain links TRBV7-9 to TRBJ1-6; D gene uncertain. From germline, CDR1 is SEHNR and CDR2 FQNEAQ (reference sequence). The V end lost 5 bases, the J end lost 8 bases, and 7 bases lay between the germline ends. This CDR3 has 12 residues.

The chain links TRBV18 to TRBJ1-5; 7 bases agree with TRBD1. The junction had 9 bases not matched to a gene; V was cut back by 1 base and J by 6 bases. Germline-derived CDR1 and CDR2 are KGHSH and LQKENI. This CDR3 contains 16 residues. CDR3 DNA sequence: TGTGCCAGCTCACCACAGGGGGCGCGAGGCATTCAGCCCCAGCATTTT. It specifies CASSPQGARGIQPQHF. The full variable domain, rest sourced from reference TRBV18 and TRBJ1-5, is NAGVMQNPRHLVRRRGQEARLRCSPMKGHSHVYWYRQLPEEGLKFMVYLQKENIIDESGMPKERFSAEFPKEGPSILRIQQVVRGDSAAYFCASSPQGARGIQPQHFGDGTRLSIL.

This clone appeared a single time. The V and J genes are TRBV4-3 and TRBJ2-1, with D uncertain. The CDR3 totals 16 residues. Germline V gene data show CDR1 as LGHNA and CDR2 as YSLEER. V lost 3 bases and J 0 bases, leaving 12 bases between the germline ends. CDR3 region: CASSQATRSSYNEQFF. As DNA, the CDR3 is TGCGCCAGCAGCCAGGCTACGAGGAGCTCCTACAATGAGCAGTTCTTC.

V gene TRBV5-5 combines with J gene TRBJ2-5, with TRBD1 as a possible D gene (5 bases). The CDR3 covers 16 residues. V lost 0 bases, J lost 7 bases, and 19 bases lay in between. Looked up from germline, CDR1 is SGHKS and CDR2 is YYEKEE (reference sequence). As DNA, the CDR3 is TGTGCCAGCAGCTTGGATGGGGCAGCCCGACCAGGGACCCAGTACTTC. Residues: CASSLDGAARPGTQYF.

The chain combines TRBV6-5 with TRBJ1-5; D is possibly TRBD1 (5 bases). This CDR3 is 13 amino acids long. V lost 7 bases and J 7 bases, leaving 14 bases between the germline ends. Germline V CDR1 and CDR2: MNHEY, SVGAGI. The DNA of the CDR3 is TGTGCCAGCAAGGACGCAGGGTGGCAGCCCCAGCATTTT. This sequence encodes CASKDAGWQPQHF.

The chain carries TRBV14 and TRBJ1-6; D is possibly TRBD1 (5 bases). CDR1 and CDR2 (germline): SGHDN, FVKESK. The V and J ends lost 0 bases and 7 bases respectively, with 13 bases between them. The CDR3 sequence is 16 residues long. In DNA, the CDR3 is TGTGCCAGCAGCCAAGATATGGGGGGACTGAATTCACCCCTCCACTTT. Amino acids: CASSQDMGGLNSPLHF.